This TCR beta chain stems from a study of T cells in Graves' hyperthyroidism and ophthalmopathy. Study-wide background: Peripheral blood was collected at initial diagnosis, before any treatment.

Points from the study as a whole: Ophthalmopathy was separated from stable hyperthyroidism by a 13 V-J model.

Disease duration was under 3 months in the ophthalmopathy patients, who also had a Clinical Activity Score of at least 3 and a NOSPECS grade of at least 4. The sample holds many counts of this clonotype. As yet, its antigen is unknown. The source material, RNA transcripts, was used to amplify TCR beta CDR3 regions. TCR CDR3 underwent first-round RT-PCR with the HTBI primer set. TCRdb fed the multiplex PCR reads into MiXCR, producing one record per CDR3 protein. The top ten clones hold around 3.5% of a sample with hundreds of thousands of distinct CDR3 sequences, approximately 15% of them seen once. CDR3 size: 13 residues. CDR1 is SGHRS, CDR2 YFSETQ, per germline. Unmatched junction bases numbered 4, after V lost 4 bases and J lost 8 bases.

This TCR came from a woman between 40 and 50 years old with Graves' ophthalmopathy. Sequencing was carried out using blood. The chain combines TRBV5-1 with TRBJ2-1; 9 nucleotides match TRBD2. CDR3 DNA: TGCGCCAGCAGCAGGGAGCGGGGGGATGAGCAGTTCTTC. Translation: CASSRERGDEQFF.